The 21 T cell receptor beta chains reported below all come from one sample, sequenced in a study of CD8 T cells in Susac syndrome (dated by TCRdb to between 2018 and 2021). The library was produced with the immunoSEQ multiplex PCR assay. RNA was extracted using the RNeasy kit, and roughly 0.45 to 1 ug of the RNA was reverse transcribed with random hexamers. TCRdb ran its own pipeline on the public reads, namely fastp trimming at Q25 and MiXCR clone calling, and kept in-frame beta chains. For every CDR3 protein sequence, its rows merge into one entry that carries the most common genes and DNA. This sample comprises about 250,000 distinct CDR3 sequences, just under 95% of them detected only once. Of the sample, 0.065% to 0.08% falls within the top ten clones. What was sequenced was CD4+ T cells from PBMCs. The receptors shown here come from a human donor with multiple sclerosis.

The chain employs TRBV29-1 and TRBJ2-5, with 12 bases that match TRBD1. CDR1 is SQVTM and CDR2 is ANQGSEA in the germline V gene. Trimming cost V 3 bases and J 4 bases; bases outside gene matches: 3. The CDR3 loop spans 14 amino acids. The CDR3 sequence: CSVDGTGGGETQYF. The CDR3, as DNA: TGCAGCGTTGACGGGACAGGGGGCGGAGAGACCCAGTACTTC.

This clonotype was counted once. As DNA, the CDR3 is TGTGCCAGCACCCTACTAGCGGGGCTTGTCCGCAGGGGCACAGATACGCAGTATTTT. Translation: CASTLLAGLVRRGTDTQYF. The chain combines TRBV6-1 with TRBJ2-3, with 10 bases fitting TRBD2. V lost 7 bases and J lost 1; bases outside the gene matches: 17. The CDR3 length is 19 residues. CDR1 MNHNS and CDR2 SASEGT come from the germline V gene.

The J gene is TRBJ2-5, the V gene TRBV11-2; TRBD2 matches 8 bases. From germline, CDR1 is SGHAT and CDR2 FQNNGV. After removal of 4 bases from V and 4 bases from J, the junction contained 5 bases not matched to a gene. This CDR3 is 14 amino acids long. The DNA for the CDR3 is TGTGCCAGCAGCTCGGGGGGGGCGGGAGAGACCCAGTACTTC. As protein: CASSSGGAGETQYF.

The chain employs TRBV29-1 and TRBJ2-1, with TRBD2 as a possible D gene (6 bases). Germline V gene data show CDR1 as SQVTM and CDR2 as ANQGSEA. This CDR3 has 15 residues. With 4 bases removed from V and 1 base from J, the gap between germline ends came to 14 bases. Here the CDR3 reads CSVGHGTSSYNEQFF. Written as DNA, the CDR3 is TGCAGCGTTGGCCACGGGACTTCATCCTACAATGAGCAGTTCTTC.

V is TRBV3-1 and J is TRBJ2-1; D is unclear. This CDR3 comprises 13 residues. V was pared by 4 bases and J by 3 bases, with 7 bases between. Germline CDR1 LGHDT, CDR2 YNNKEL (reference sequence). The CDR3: CASSLRLYNEQFF. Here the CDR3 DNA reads TGTGCCAGCAGCCTCCGTCTCTACAATGAGCAGTTCTTC.

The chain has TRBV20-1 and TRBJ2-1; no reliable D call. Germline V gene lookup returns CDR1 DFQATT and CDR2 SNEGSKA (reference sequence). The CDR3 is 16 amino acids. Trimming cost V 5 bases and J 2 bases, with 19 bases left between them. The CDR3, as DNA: TGCAGTGCTGGACCTCCGCTGGGCAGCGCCTACAATGAGCAGTTCTTC. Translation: CSAGPPLGSAYNEQFF.

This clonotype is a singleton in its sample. In DNA, the CDR3 is TGTGCCAGCAGCCGGGACGGGAGTCCACCCTACGAGCAGTACTTC. It is translated as CASSRDGSPPYEQYF. The chain recombines TRBV5-6 with TRBJ2-7; tentative D call: TRBD2 (6 bases). V was shortened by 4 bases and J by 2 bases, with 16 bases between the two germline ends. The germline V gene encodes CDR1 SGHDT and CDR2 YYEEEE. This CDR3 region has 15 residues.

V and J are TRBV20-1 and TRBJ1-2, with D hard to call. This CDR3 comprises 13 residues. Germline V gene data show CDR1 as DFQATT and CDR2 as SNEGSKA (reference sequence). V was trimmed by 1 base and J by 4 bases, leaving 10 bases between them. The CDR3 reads CSARVTRGYGYTF. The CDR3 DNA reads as TGCAGTGCTAGAGTTACACGGGGCTATGGCTACACCTTC.

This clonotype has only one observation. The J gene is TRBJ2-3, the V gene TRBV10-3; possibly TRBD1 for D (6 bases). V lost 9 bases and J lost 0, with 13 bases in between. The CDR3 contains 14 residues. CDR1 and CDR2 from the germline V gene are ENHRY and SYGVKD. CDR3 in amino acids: CAIGQTSSTDTQYF. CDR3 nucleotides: TGTGCCATAGGACAGACTTCTAGCACAGATACGCAGTATTTT.

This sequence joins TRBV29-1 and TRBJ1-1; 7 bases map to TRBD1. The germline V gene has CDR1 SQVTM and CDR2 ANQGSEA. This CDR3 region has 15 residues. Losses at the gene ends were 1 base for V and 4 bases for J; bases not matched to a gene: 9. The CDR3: CSVEVRQGISTEAFF. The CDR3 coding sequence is TGCAGCGTTGAAGTGCGACAGGGAATATCCACTGAAGCTTTCTTT.

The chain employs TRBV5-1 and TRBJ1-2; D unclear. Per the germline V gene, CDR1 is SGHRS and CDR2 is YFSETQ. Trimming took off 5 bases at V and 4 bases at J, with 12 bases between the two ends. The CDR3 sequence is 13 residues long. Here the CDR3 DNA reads TGCGCCAGCAGATCTTCTGGGAGCTATGGCTACACCTTC. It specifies CASRSSGSYGYTF.

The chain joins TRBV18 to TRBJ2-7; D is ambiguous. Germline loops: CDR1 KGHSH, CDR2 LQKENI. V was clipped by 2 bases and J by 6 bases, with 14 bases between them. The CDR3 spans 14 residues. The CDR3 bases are TGTGCCAGCTCACCAGTCAGTACGAACGGCGAGCAGTACTTC. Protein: CASSPVSTNGEQYF.

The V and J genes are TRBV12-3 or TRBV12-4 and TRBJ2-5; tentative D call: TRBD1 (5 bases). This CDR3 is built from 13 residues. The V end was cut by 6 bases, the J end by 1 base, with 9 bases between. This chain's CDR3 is CASRPDSQETQYF. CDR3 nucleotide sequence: TGTGCCAGCAGACCCGACAGCCAAGAGACCCAGTACTTC.

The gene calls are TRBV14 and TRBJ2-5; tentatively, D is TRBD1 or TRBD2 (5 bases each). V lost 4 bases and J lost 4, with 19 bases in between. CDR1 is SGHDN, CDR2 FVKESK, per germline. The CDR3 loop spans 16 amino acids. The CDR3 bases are TGTGCCAGCAGCCGTCGGGGCAGGGAGAGGGGAGAGACCCAGTACTTC. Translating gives CASSRRGRERGETQYF.

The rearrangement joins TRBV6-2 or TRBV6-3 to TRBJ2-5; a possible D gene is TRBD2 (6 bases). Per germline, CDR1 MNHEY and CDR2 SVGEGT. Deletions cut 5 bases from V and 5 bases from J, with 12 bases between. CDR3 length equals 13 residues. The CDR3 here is CASSQREWETQYF. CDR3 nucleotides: TGTGCCAGCAGTCAACGGGAGTGGGAGACCCAGTACTTC.

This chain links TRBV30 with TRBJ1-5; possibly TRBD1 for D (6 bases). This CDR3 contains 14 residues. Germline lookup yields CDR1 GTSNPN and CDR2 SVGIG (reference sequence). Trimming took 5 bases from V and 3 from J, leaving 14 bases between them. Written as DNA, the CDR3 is TGTGCCTGGGCTGCAGGGGCCACCAATCAGCCCCAGCATTTT. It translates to CAWAAGATNQPQHF.

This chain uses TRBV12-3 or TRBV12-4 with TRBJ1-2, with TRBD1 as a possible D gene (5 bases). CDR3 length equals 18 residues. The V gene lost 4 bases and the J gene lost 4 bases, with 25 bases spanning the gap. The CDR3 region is CASSSEGPVAGLFYGYTF. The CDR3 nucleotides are TGTGCCAGCAGTTCCGAGGGGCCTGTAGCTGGACTCTTCTATGGCTACACCTTC.

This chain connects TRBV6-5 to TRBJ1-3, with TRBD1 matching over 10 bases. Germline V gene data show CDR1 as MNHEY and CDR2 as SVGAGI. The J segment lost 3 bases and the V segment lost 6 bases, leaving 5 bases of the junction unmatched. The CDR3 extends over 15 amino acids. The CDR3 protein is CASSRQGAGGNTIYF. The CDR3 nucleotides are TGTGCCAGCAGCCGACAGGGGGCTGGTGGAAACACCATATATTTT.

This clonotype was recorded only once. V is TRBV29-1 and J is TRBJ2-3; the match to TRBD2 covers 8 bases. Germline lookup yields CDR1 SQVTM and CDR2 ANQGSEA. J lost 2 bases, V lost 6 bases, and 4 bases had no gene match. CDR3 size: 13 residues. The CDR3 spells CSVGSGATDTQYF. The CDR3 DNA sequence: TGCAGCGTAGGTAGCGGGGCCACAGATACGCAGTATTTT.

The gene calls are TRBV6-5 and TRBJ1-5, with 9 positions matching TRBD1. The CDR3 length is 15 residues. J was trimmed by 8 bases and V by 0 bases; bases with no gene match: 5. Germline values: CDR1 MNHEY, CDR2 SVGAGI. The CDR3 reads CASSYSGTGYEPQHF. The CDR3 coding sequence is TGTGCCAGCAGTTACTCCGGGACAGGGTACGAGCCCCAGCATTTT.

The CDR3 nucleotides are TGCAGTGCGCAGGGGGTCACAGATACGCAGTATTTT. Translated: CSAQGVTDTQYF. The chain employs TRBV20-1 and TRBJ2-3; 7 bases agree with TRBD1. The CDR3 runs to 12 residues. The junction had 2 bases not matched to a gene; V was cut back by 6 bases and J by 2 bases. Germline V gene sequence: CDR1 DFQATT, CDR2 SNEGSKA (reference sequence).